The 14 T cell receptor beta chains listed next were all sequenced from one sample in a study of CD4 T cells in relation to SARS-CoV-2 and coronaviruses. This table comes from immunoSEQ multiplex PCR, and its TCRdb copy is limited to in-frame clones, with some not included. The sample includes around 65,000 clones, around 87% of them seen just once. CD4+ T cells from unexposed donors were obtained before the COVID-19 pandemic (2011-2018). Sequences were obtained from memory CD4+ T cells from PBMCs. These receptors originate from a human donor in good health.

A single count supports this clone. This chain joins TRBV4-2 and TRBJ2-3; 9 positions agree with TRBD2. CDR3 length: 16 amino acids. V shed 4 bases, J shed 1 base, and the junction held 6 bases outside the gene matches. Germline V gene lookup returns CDR1 LGHNA and CDR2 YNFKEQ. The CDR3 bases are TGTGCCAGCAGCCGAGCGGGAGGAGGGGGCACAGATACGCAGTATTTT. Translation gives CASSRAGGGGTDTQYF.

The J gene is TRBJ2-1, the V gene TRBV2; 8 bases are shared with TRBD2. The ends lost 3 bases at V and 7 bases at J; junction bases unmatched: 8. This CDR3 spans 15 amino acids. Germline assignment: CDR1 SNHLY and CDR2 FYNNEI. As DNA, the CDR3 is TGTGCCAGCAGTGACCGGGGGGGCTCCGGGAATGAGCAGTTCTTC. Its translation: CASSDRGGSGNEQFF.

The chain couples TRBV23-1 to TRBJ2-4; 7 nucleotides match TRBD1. TRBV23-1 belongs to the ORF category, with a function that is uncertain. This CDR3 region has 16 residues. Trimming took 0 bases from V and 4 from J; bases not matched to a gene: 6. As DNA, the CDR3 is TGCGCCAGCAGTCAATCGAGACAGGGAGAAAAAAACATTCAGTACTTC. This encodes CASSQSRQGEKNIQYF.

This clone was seen once. An end of the junction does not agree with germline; a read error may underlie this. The chain joins TRBV7-7 to TRBJ2-2; TRBD1 agrees at 8 bases. CDR3 length: 21 residues. CDR1 SSHAT and CDR2 FNYEAQ come from the germline V gene (reference sequence). CDR3 nucleotide sequence: TGTGCTAGCAGCTTAGCTGGGGGTATGGACAGGGCTAAAGTTGACACCGGGGAGCTGTTTTTT. The encoded protein is CASSLAGGMDRAKVDTGELFF.

The chain employs TRBV18 and TRBJ2-2; D call uncertain. V lost 6 bases and J 3 bases, leaving 2 bases between the germline ends. Germline CDR1 KGHSH, CDR2 LQKENI. CDR3 size: 11 residues. The CDR3 bases are TGTGCCAGCTCCTACACCGGGGAGCTGTTTTTT. This codes for CASSYTGELFF.

The gene calls are TRBV5-6 and TRBJ1-2; TRBD1 might be the D (5 bases). Germline CDR1 is SGHDT and CDR2 is YYEEEE. This CDR3 has 15 residues. V dropped 0 bases and J dropped 2 bases, with 11 bases sitting between them. The CDR3 nucleotides are TGTGCCAGCAGCTTGGAAGGGGTAGGGAACTATGGCTACACCTTC. Translation gives CASSLEGVGNYGYTF.

CDR3 sequence reads: CASGTGFDTGELFF. The CDR3 nucleotides read TGCGCCAGCGGGACAGGGTTCGACACCGGGGAGCTGTTTTTT. V gene TRBV5-1 combines with J gene TRBJ2-2, with TRBD1 matching 9 bases. Germline V gene data show CDR1 as SGHRS and CDR2 as YFSETQ. This CDR3 region has 14 residues. J gave up 3 bases and V 7 bases, and 4 bases lay outside the gene matches. Full variable domain (remainder filled in from reference TRBV5-1 and TRBJ2-2): KAGVTQTPRYLIKTRGQQVTLSCSPISGHRSVSWYQQTPGQGLQFLFEYFSETQRNKGNFPGRFSGRQFSNSRSEMNVSTLELGDSALYLCASGTGFDTGELFFGEGSRLTVL.

This chain joins TRBV2 and TRBJ2-2; 10 bases map to TRBD1. The germline V gene encodes CDR1 SNHLY and CDR2 FYNNEI. The CDR3 has 16 residues. V dropped 4 bases and J dropped 5; count of bases not matched to a gene: 7. DNA of the CDR3: TGTGCCAGCAGTGGGGACAGGGGCCCGGGGACCGGGGAGCTGTTTTTT. As protein: CASSGDRGPGTGELFF. Supplemented by reference TRBV2 and TRBJ2-2, the full variable domain reads EPEVTQTPSHQVTQMGQEVILRCVPISNHLYFYWYRQILGQKVEFLVSFYNNEISEKSEIFDDQFSVERPDGSNFTLKIRSTKLEDSAMYFCASSGDRGPGTGELFFGEGSRLTVL.

Only a few counts were recorded for this clone. V gene TRBV5-1 combines with J gene TRBJ1-6, with no clear D. The CDR3 loop spans 15 amino acids. Trimming removed 0 bases at V and 10 bases at J, with 14 bases between. Germline loops: CDR1 SGHRS, CDR2 YFSETQ. The CDR3 loop is CASSLGANVLSPLHF. In DNA form, the CDR3 reads TGCGCCAGCAGCTTGGGGGCGAACGTCCTATCACCCCTCCACTTT.

The table lists this clone with a count of one. V is TRBV30 and J is TRBJ2-3; 8 nucleotides agree with TRBD2. The CDR3 is 16 residues long. CDR1 and CDR2 (germline): GTSNPN, SVGIG (reference sequence). After removal of 5 bases from V and 4 bases from J, the junction contained 14 bases not matched to a gene. This CDR3 reads CAWAGGPGLYADTQYF. Here the CDR3 DNA reads TGTGCCTGGGCGGGGGGACCGGGACTCTACGCAGATACGCAGTATTTT.

The chain has TRBV28 and TRBJ2-1, with 7 nucleotides matching TRBD1. Per germline, CDR1 MDHEN and CDR2 SYDVKM. The CDR3 extends over 13 amino acids. V lost 5 bases to trimming and J lost 6 bases; unmatched junction nucleotides: 4. The CDR3 is CASSLQGRNEQFF. As DNA, the CDR3 is TGTGCCAGCAGTCTACAGGGGCGCAATGAGCAGTTCTTC.

The V gene is TRBV18, the J gene TRBJ2-1; TRBD2 might be the D (5 bases). CDR3 length: 21 amino acids. Germline V gene sequence: CDR1 KGHSH, CDR2 LQKENI. The germline V and J ends were trimmed by 1 base and 3 bases, with 28 bases remaining between them. CDR3 DNA sequence: TGTGCCAGCTCACCACTTCACTCGAGAGGACTGACTATAATAAACTACAATGAGCAGTTCTTC. Residues: CASSPLHSRGLTIINYNEQFF. Full variable domain (remainder filled in from reference TRBV18 and TRBJ2-1): NAGVMQNPRHLVRRRGQEARLRCSPMKGHSHVYWYRQLPEEGLKFMVYLQKENIIDESGMPKERFSAEFPKEGPSILRIQQVVRGDSAAYFCASSPLHSRGLTIINYNEQFFGPGTRLTVL.

V is TRBV6-4 and J is TRBJ1-5, with a tentative D call TRBD1 (5 bases). V was cut by 3 bases and J by 9 bases, with 12 bases left in between. From germline, CDR1 is MRHNA and CDR2 SNTAGT. This CDR3 has 13 amino acids. The chain's CDR3 is CASSEIRGGPQHF. The DNA for the CDR3 is TGTGCCAGCAGTGAGATCCGGGGGGGGCCCCAGCATTTT.

V and J are TRBV28 and TRBJ2-5, with a weak D call TRBD1 (5 bases). Trimming took 8 bases from V and 4 from J, leaving 14 bases between them. Germline-derived CDR1 and CDR2 are MDHEN and SYDVKM. This CDR3 comprises 13 residues. CDR3 sequence reads: CASGPSRGETQYF. CDR3 in DNA: TGTGCCAGCGGCCCTAGTAGGGGAGAGACCCAGTACTTC. The entire variable domain, with the rest obtained from reference TRBV28 and TRBJ2-5, is as follows: DVKVTQSSRYLVKRTGEKVFLECVQDMDHENMFWYRQDPGLGLRLIYFSYDVKMKEKGDIPEGYSVSREKKERFSLILESASTNQTSMYLCASGPSRGETQYFGPGTRLLVL.